The clone carrying this T cell receptor (beta chain) showed up just a few times. Its antigen is not known. MiXCR, applied by TCRdb to the 5' RACE reads, yields one record per CDR3 protein. This table has about 720,000 distinct CDR3 sequences, about 9.4% appearing once. These data come from a study of identical twins. Regarding the study as a whole: With monozygotic twins, out-of-frame TCR alpha sharing exceeded what models estimated.

V dropped 5 bases and J dropped 6 bases, with 12 bases sitting between them. The germline V gene encodes CDR1 SGHAT and CDR2 FQNNGV. This CDR3 has 13 amino acids. These data were also reused for a study on yellow fever vaccine responses in identical twins.

The chain has TRBV11-2 and TRBJ2-3; unclear D gene. The specimen sequenced was PBMCs. The sequence was obtained from a woman younger than 30 in good health. The CDR3 bases are TGTGCCAGCAGCCATCCCACTAAGGATACGCAGTATTTT. Amino acid sequence: CASSHPTKDTQYF.